The entry below gives a single TCR beta chain sequence along with its context. No antigen is known for it. Primers: 60 Vbeta forward and 13 Jbeta reverse. TCRdb's table, derived via immunoSEQ multiplex PCR, lists solely in-frame clones and lacks some. Of roughly 170,000 clones in the sample, around 80% were seen once. The data stem from a study of cytomegalovirus exposure and HLA in healthy donors. Study-level information: Earlier, some 180 million T cells were analyzed, and some 120 million unique TCR beta sequences were found among them.

Findings and caveats of the study: There were 150 to 200 TCR beta chains listed as cytomegalovirus-associated. When analyzed later, a missense DCLRE1C variant was found to be linked to TCR beta V- and J-gene trimming.

Sequenced sample: PBMCs. The receptor was isolated from a man aged 25 to 40 in good health and CMV-seropositive.

In nucleotides, the CDR3 is TGTGCCAGTAGTATTGGACAGGGGGTAGGCCTGAATCAGCCCCAGCATTTT. This gives the protein CASSIGQGVGLNQPQHF. V and J are TRBV19 and TRBJ1-5; TRBD1 agrees at 10 bases. The CDR3 runs to 17 residues. V lost 3 bases to trimming and J lost 4 bases; unmatched junction nucleotides: 9. Germline CDR1 and CDR2: LNHDA and SQIVND (reference sequence). Full variable domain (rest looked up from reference TRBV19 and TRBJ1-5): DGGITQSPKYLFRKEGQNVTLSCEQNLNHDAMYWYRQDPGQGLRLIYYSQIVNDFQKGDIAEGYSVSREKKESFPLTVTSAQKNPTAFYLCASSIGQGVGLNQPQHFGDGTRLSIL.